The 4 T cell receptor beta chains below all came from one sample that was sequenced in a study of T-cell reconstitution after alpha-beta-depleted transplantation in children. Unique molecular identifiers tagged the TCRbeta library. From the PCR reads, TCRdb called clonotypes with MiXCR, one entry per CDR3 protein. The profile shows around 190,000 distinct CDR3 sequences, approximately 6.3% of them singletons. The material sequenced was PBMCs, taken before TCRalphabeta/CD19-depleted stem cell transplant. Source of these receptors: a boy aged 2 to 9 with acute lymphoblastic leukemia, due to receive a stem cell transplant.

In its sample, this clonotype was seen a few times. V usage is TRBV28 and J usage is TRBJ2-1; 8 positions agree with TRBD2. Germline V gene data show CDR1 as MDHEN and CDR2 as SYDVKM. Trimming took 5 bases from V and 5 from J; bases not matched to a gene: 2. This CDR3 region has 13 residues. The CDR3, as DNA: TGTGCCAGCAGTACGGGGGGGGACAATGAGCAGTTCTTC. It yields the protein CASSTGGDNEQFF.

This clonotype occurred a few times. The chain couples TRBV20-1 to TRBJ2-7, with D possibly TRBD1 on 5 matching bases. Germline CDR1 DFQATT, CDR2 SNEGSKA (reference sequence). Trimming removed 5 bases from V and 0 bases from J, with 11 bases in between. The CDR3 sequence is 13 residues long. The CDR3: CSAPDSASYEQYF. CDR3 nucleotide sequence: TGCAGTGCTCCCGACAGCGCCTCCTACGAGCAGTACTTC.

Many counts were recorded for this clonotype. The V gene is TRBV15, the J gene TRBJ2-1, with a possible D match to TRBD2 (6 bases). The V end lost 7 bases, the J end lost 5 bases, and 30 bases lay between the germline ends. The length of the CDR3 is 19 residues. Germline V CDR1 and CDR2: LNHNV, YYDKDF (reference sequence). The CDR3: CATTSVGAGQGHTNNEQFF. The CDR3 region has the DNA TGTGCCACCACCTCGGTAGGAGCGGGCCAAGGCCATACCAACAATGAGCAGTTCTTC.

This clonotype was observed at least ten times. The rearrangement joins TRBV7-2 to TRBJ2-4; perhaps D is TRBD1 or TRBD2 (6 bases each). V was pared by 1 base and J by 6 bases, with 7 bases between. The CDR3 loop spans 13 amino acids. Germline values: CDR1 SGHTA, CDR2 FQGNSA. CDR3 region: CASSLGGANIQYF. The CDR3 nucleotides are TGTGCCAGCAGCTTAGGGGGGGCAAACATTCAGTACTTC.